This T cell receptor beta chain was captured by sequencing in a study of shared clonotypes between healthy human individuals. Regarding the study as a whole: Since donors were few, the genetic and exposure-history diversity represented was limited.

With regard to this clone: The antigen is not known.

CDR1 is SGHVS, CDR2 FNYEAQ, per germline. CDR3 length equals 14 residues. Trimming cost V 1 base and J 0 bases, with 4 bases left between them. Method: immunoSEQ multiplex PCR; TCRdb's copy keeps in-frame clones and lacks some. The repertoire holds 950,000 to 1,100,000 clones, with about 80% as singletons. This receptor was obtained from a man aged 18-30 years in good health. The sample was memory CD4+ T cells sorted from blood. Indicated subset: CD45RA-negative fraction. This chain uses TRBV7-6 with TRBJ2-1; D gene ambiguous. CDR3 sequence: CASSLGSSYNEQFF. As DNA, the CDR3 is TGTGCCAGCAGCTTAGGGAGCTCCTACAATGAGCAGTTCTTC.